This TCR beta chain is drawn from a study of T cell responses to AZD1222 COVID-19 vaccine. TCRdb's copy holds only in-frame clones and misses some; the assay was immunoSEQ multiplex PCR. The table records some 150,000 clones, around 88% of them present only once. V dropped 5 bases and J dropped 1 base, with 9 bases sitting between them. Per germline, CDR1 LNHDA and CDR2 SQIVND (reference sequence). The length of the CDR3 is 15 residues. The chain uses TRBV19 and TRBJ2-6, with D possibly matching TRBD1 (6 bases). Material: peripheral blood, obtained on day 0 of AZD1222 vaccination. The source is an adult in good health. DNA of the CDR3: TGTGCCAGTAGTGCACAGGGTTCTGGGGCCAACGTCCTGACTTTC. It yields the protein CASSAQGSGANVLTF.